These T cell receptor beta chains were read from a single sample in a study of T cells in Graves' hyperthyroidism and ophthalmopathy. Using its own MiXCR run on the multiplex PCR reads, TCRdb lists one record per CDR3 protein. The sample has some 370,000 distinct CDR3 sequences; 17% are singletons. Sequencing was performed on blood. All receptors derive from a woman in her twenties or thirties with Graves' hyperthyroidism that later progressed to Graves' ophthalmopathy. Each CDR3 is given with its conserved first and last residue. D genes are given only for firm matches. Size is stated for part of the rows, as once, few or many counts, or as a class when the clone is expanded.

v_call: TRBV2
d_call: .
clone_size: many
cdr3_length: 11
j_call: TRBJ1-1
cdr3_aa: CASLEVTEAFF
cdr3_nt: TGTGCCAGCTTGGAGGTAACTGAAGCTTTCTTT

v_call: TRBV7-9
d_call: TRBD1
clone_size: many
cdr3_length: 15
j_call: TRBJ1-2
cdr3_aa: CASSFQEWTGNSYTF
cdr3_nt: TGTGCCAGCAGCTTCCAAGAATGGACAGGGAATAGCTACACCTTC

v_call: TRBV2
d_call: TRBD2
clone_size: few
cdr3_length: 15
j_call: TRBJ2-7
cdr3_aa: CASSVTSASSYEQYF
cdr3_nt: TGTGCCAGCAGTGTGACTAGCGCGAGCTCCTACGAGCAGTACTTC

v_call: TRBV4-2
d_call: TRBD2
clone_size: once
cdr3_length: 17
j_call: TRBJ2-1
cdr3_aa: CASSRASGRAGVDEQFF
cdr3_nt: TGTGCCAGCAGCCGGGCTAGCGGGAGGGCCGGCGTTGATGAGCAGTTCTTC

v_call: TRBV6-2/TRBV6-3
d_call: TRBD1
clone_size: .
cdr3_length: 12
j_call: TRBJ1-2
cdr3_aa: CASSYGGGGYTF
cdr3_nt: TGTGCCAGCAGTTACGGAGGGGGCGGCTACACCTTC

v_call: TRBV6-1
d_call: TRBD1
clone_size: many
cdr3_length: 15
j_call: TRBJ2-1
cdr3_aa: CASSPGTGIYNEQFF
cdr3_nt: TGTGCCAGCAGTCCCGGGACAGGCATCTACAATGAGCAGTTCTTC

v_call: TRBV29-1
d_call: TRBD1
clone_size: .
cdr3_length: 14
j_call: TRBJ1-2
cdr3_aa: CSVEEDRGSHGYTF
cdr3_nt: TGCAGCGTTGAAGAGGACAGGGGGAGCCATGGCTACACCTTC

v_call: TRBV12-3/TRBV12-4
d_call: TRBD2
clone_size: many
cdr3_length: 14
j_call: TRBJ2-7
cdr3_aa: CASSLELWGGEQYF
cdr3_nt: TGTGCCAGCAGTCTAGAACTGTGGGGGGGCGAGCAGTACTTC

v_call: TRBV28
d_call: TRBD1
clone_size: many
cdr3_length: 16
j_call: TRBJ2-2
cdr3_aa: CASSLLGTGVTGELFF
cdr3_nt: TGTGCCAGCAGTTTACTCGGGACAGGGGTGACCGGGGAGCTGTTTTTT

v_call: TRBV30
d_call: .
clone_size: many
cdr3_length: 12
j_call: TRBJ1-4
cdr3_aa: CAWSWGNEKLFF
cdr3_nt: TGTGCCTGGAGTTGGGGAAATGAAAAACTGTTTTTT

v_call: TRBV7-8
d_call: .
clone_size: few
cdr3_length: 16
j_call: TRBJ1-3
cdr3_aa: CASSSSGSRSGNTIYF
cdr3_nt: TGTGCCAGCAGCTCCTCAGGGTCCCGCTCTGGAAACACCATATATTTT

v_call: TRBV6-2/TRBV6-3
d_call: .
clone_size: .
cdr3_length: 13
j_call: TRBJ1-1
cdr3_aa: CASSVTGFTEALF
cdr3_nt: TGTGCCAGCAGTGTTACAGGGTTCACTGAAGCTCTCTTT

v_call: TRBV5-8
d_call: .
clone_size: many
cdr3_length: 14
j_call: TRBJ1-2
cdr3_aa: CASSLAWSHGGYTF
cdr3_nt: TGTGCCAGCAGCTTGGCTTGGTCACACGGGGGCTACACCTTC

v_call: TRBV3-1
d_call: TRBD1
clone_size: many
cdr3_length: 17
j_call: TRBJ2-1
cdr3_aa: CASSLYYGTGGSNEQFF
cdr3_nt: TGTGCCAGCAGCCTATATTATGGGACAGGGGGCTCCAATGAGCAGTTCTTC

v_call: TRBV6-1
d_call: .
clone_size: few
cdr3_length: 15
j_call: TRBJ1-1
cdr3_aa: CASSQEFTGITEAFF
cdr3_nt: TGTGCCAGCAGTCAAGAGTTCACAGGGATCACTGAAGCTTTCTTT

v_call: TRBV11-2
d_call: TRBD2
clone_size: .
cdr3_length: 16
j_call: TRBJ2-7
cdr3_aa: CASSLVSAGGYYEQYF
cdr3_nt: TGTGCCAGCAGCTTAGTATCCGCGGGGGGGTACTACGAGCAGTACTTC

v_call: TRBV6-5
d_call: .
clone_size: few
cdr3_length: 16
j_call: TRBJ1-1
cdr3_aa: CASSYSKGRGGTEAFF
cdr3_nt: TGTGCCAGCAGTTACTCGAAGGGCAGGGGAGGTACTGAAGCTTTCTTT

v_call: TRBV30
d_call: TRBD2
clone_size: many
cdr3_length: 13
j_call: TRBJ2-3
cdr3_aa: CAWTSGVTDTQYF
cdr3_nt: TGTGCCTGGACTAGCGGGGTAACAGATACGCAGTATTTT

v_call: TRBV5-6
d_call: .
clone_size: many
cdr3_length: 12
j_call: TRBJ1-1
cdr3_aa: CASSFSYGFAFF
cdr3_nt: TGTGCCAGCAGCTTCTCCTATGGGTTTGCTTTCTTT

v_call: TRBV28
d_call: .
clone_size: many
cdr3_length: 15
j_call: TRBJ1-1
cdr3_aa: CASSLGGAGDTEAFF
cdr3_nt: TGTGCCAGCAGTTTGGGGGGCGCGGGGGACACTGAAGCTTTCTTT

v_call: TRBV6-5
d_call: .
clone_size: .
cdr3_length: 15
j_call: TRBJ1-6
cdr3_aa: CASSYVRGDNSPLHF
cdr3_nt: TGTGCCAGCAGTTACGTGAGGGGCGATAATTCACCCCTCCACTTT

v_call: TRBV20-1
d_call: TRBD1
clone_size: .
cdr3_length: 16
j_call: TRBJ2-5
cdr3_aa: CSARVGRGYSDETQYF
cdr3_nt: TGCAGTGCTAGAGTTGGCAGGGGGTATTCGGACGAGACCCAGTACTTC

v_call: TRBV7-8
d_call: .
clone_size: many
cdr3_length: 14
j_call: TRBJ2-1
cdr3_aa: CASSWSSSYNEQFF
cdr3_nt: TGTGCCAGCAGCTGGTCCAGCTCCTACAATGAGCAGTTCTTC

v_call: TRBV29-1
d_call: .
clone_size: .
cdr3_length: 13
j_call: TRBJ1-1
cdr3_aa: CSVFGDVDTEAFF
cdr3_nt: TGCAGCGTGTTCGGGGATGTGGACACTGAAGCTTTCTTT

v_call: TRBV19
d_call: .
clone_size: many
cdr3_length: 16
j_call: TRBJ1-5
cdr3_aa: CASSFRGQLSNQPQHF
cdr3_nt: TGTGCCAGTAGTTTCCGAGGACAGCTCAGCAATCAGCCCCAGCATTTT

v_call: TRBV7-8
d_call: TRBD1
clone_size: few
cdr3_length: 14
j_call: TRBJ1-5
cdr3_aa: CASSFDRGGQPQHF
cdr3_nt: TGTGCCAGCAGCTTCGACAGGGGTGGACAGCCCCAGCATTTT

v_call: TRBV20-1
d_call: TRBD2
clone_size: .
cdr3_length: 17
j_call: TRBJ2-3
cdr3_aa: CSARERRGTSGSVTQYF
cdr3_nt: TGCAGTGCTAGAGAACGTCGAGGGACTAGCGGGAGTGTTACGCAGTATTTT

v_call: TRBV28
d_call: .
clone_size: .
cdr3_length: 14
j_call: TRBJ1-5
cdr3_aa: CASGSGPGNQPQHF
cdr3_nt: TGTGCCAGTGGCTCAGGGCCGGGCAATCAGCCCCAGCATTTT

v_call: TRBV11-2
d_call: TRBD1
clone_size: many
cdr3_length: 15
j_call: TRBJ2-7
cdr3_aa: CASSQPDRGRYEQYF
cdr3_nt: TGTGCCAGCAGCCAACCCGACAGGGGGCGGTACGAGCAGTACTTC

v_call: TRBV30
d_call: TRBD1
clone_size: .
cdr3_length: 21
j_call: TRBJ1-6
cdr3_aa: CAWRGFPGQSPVSSYNSPLHF
cdr3_nt: TGTGCCTGGAGGGGGTTCCCGGGACAGAGCCCGGTGAGCTCCTATAATTCACCCCTCCACTTT

v_call: TRBV5-1
d_call: .
clone_size: .
cdr3_length: 13
j_call: TRBJ2-1
cdr3_aa: CASGLGVDGIKFF
cdr3_nt: TGCGCCAGCGGCTTGGGAGTGGACGGGATAAAGTTCTTC

v_call: TRBV28
d_call: TRBD2
clone_size: many
cdr3_length: 19
j_call: TRBJ2-1
cdr3_aa: CASSLGTLTSGLSYNEQFF
cdr3_nt: TGTGCCAGCAGTTTGGGAACTCTGACTAGCGGACTCTCCTACAATGAGCAGTTCTTC

v_call: TRBV29-1
d_call: TRBD1
clone_size: many
cdr3_length: 13
j_call: TRBJ2-1
cdr3_aa: CSVGRGRYNEQFF
cdr3_nt: TGCAGCGTTGGTAGGGGGCGGTACAATGAGCAGTTCTTC

v_call: TRBV9
d_call: TRBD1
clone_size: .
cdr3_length: 15
j_call: TRBJ1-2
cdr3_aa: CASSVTGTGTVGYTF
cdr3_nt: TGTGCCAGCAGCGTCACCGGGACAGGGACTGTGGGCTACACCTTC

v_call: TRBV27
d_call: .
clone_size: many
cdr3_length: 16
j_call: TRBJ1-1
cdr3_aa: CASSHNSDSPYTEAFF
cdr3_nt: TGTGCCAGCAGCCACAATTCGGACAGTCCATACACTGAAGCTTTCTTT

v_call: TRBV12-3/TRBV12-4
d_call: TRBD1
clone_size: many
cdr3_length: 15
j_call: TRBJ1-1
cdr3_aa: CASSPNRGSVTEAFF
cdr3_nt: TGTGCCAGCAGTCCGAACAGGGGGTCCGTCACTGAAGCTTTCTTT

v_call: TRBV5-8
d_call: .
clone_size: few
cdr3_length: 14
j_call: TRBJ2-7
cdr3_aa: CASSLAIGNYEQYF
cdr3_nt: TGTGCCAGCAGCTTGGCAATCGGGAACTACGAGCAGTACTTC

v_call: TRBV5-6
d_call: .
clone_size: .
cdr3_length: 16
j_call: TRBJ2-1
cdr3_aa: CASSLGAGSALNEQFF
cdr3_nt: TGTGCCAGCAGCTTGGGAGCTGGATCCGCCCTGAATGAGCAGTTCTTC

v_call: TRBV4-2
d_call: .
clone_size: few
cdr3_length: 16
j_call: TRBJ2-7
cdr3_aa: CASSQEQGKGSYEQYF
cdr3_nt: TGTGCCAGCAGCCAAGAACAGGGCAAAGGATCCTACGAGCAGTACTTC

v_call: TRBV25-1
d_call: TRBD2
clone_size: many
cdr3_length: 14
j_call: TRBJ2-7
cdr3_aa: CASSDPSGSYEQYF
cdr3_nt: TGTGCCAGCAGTGATCCTAGCGGATCCTACGAGCAGTACTTC

v_call: TRBV5-1
d_call: TRBD2
clone_size: few
cdr3_length: 15
j_call: TRBJ2-1
cdr3_aa: CASSLLGGSFNEQFF
cdr3_nt: TGCGCCAGCAGCTTACTGGGCGGGAGCTTCAATGAGCAGTTCTTC

v_call: TRBV19
d_call: TRBD2
clone_size: .
cdr3_length: 16
j_call: TRBJ2-1
cdr3_aa: CASKRLAGVLFGEQFF
cdr3_nt: TGTGCCAGTAAACGCCTAGCGGGAGTTTTGTTTGGTGAGCAGTTCTTC